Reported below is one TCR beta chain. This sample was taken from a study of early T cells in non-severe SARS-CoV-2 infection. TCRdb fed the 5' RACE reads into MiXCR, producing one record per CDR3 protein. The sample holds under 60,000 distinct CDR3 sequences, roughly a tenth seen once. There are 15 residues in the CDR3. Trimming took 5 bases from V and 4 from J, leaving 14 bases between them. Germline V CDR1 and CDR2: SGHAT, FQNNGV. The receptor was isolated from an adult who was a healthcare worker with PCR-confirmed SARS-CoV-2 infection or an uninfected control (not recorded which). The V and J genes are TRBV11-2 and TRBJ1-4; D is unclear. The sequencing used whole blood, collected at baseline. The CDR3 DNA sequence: TGTGCCAGCAGCCAAGCCCACAGAATTAATGAAAAACTGTTTTTT. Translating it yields CASSQAHRINEKLFF.